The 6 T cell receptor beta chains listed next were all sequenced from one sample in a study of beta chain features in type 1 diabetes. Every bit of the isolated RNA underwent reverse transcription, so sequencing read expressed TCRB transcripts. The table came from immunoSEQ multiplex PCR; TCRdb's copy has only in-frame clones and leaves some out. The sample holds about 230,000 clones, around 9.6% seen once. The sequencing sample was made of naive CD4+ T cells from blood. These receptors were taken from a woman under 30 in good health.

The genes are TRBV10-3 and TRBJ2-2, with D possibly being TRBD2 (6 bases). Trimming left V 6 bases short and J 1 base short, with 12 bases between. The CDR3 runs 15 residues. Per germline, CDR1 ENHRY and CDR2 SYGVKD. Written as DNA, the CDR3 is TGTGCCATCAGCCGGGACTTGGGGAACACCGGGGAGCTGTTTTTT. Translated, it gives CAISRDLGNTGELFF.

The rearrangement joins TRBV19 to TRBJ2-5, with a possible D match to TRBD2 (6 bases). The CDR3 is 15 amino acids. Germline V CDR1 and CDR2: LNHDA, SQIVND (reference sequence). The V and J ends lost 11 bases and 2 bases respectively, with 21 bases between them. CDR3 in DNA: TGTGCCTCTAGGGGAGTAGAGCTAGCGCAAGAGACCCAGTACTTC. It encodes CASRGVELAQETQYF. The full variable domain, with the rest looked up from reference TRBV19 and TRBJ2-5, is DGGITQSPKYLFRKEGQNVTLSCEQNLNHDAMYWYRQDPGQGLRLIYYSQIVNDFQKGDIAEGYSVSREKKESFPLTVTSAQKNPTAFYLCASRGVELAQETQYFGPGTRLLVL.

The CDR3 is CASSQTRTSGRSTDTQYF. The CDR3 DNA reads as TGTGCCAGCAGCCAAACCCGGACTAGCGGGCGAAGCACAGATACGCAGTATTTT. This rearrangement joins TRBV4-2 to TRBJ2-3; 11 bases match TRBD2. Losses at the gene ends were 2 bases for V and 0 bases for J; bases not matched to a gene: 7. Germline loops: CDR1 LGHNA, CDR2 YNFKEQ. This CDR3 has 18 amino acids.

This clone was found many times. CDR3 loop: CASSLARSPLHF. For the CDR3, the DNA is TGTGCCAGCAGCTTAGCGAGATCACCCCTCCACTTT. This chain uses TRBV7-9 with TRBJ1-6; D gene ambiguous. Trimming stripped 0 bases from V and 10 bases from J, with 4 bases between. There are 12 residues in the CDR3. Germline V gives CDR1 SEHNR, CDR2 FQNEAQ (reference sequence). The entire variable domain, with the rest obtained from reference TRBV7-9 and TRBJ1-6, is as follows: DTGVSQNPRHKITKRGQNVTFRCDPISEHNRLYWYRQTLGQGPEFLTYFQNEAQLEKSRLLSDRFSAERPKGSFSTLEIQRTEQGDSAMYLCASSLARSPLHFGNGTRLTVT.

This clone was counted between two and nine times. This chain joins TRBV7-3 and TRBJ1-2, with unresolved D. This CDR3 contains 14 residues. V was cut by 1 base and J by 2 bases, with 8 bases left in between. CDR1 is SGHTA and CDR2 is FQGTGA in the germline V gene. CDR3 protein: CASSLSHGNYGYTF. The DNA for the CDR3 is TGTGCCAGCAGCTTAAGTCATGGCAACTATGGCTACACCTTC.

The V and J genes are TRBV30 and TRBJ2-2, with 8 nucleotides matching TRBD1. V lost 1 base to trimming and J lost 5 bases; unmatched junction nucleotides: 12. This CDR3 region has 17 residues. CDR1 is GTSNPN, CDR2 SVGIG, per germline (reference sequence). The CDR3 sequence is CAWSGGRGRGRTGELFF. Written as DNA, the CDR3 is TGTGCCTGGAGTGGAGGTAGAGGCAGGGGGCGGACCGGGGAGCTGTTTTTT.